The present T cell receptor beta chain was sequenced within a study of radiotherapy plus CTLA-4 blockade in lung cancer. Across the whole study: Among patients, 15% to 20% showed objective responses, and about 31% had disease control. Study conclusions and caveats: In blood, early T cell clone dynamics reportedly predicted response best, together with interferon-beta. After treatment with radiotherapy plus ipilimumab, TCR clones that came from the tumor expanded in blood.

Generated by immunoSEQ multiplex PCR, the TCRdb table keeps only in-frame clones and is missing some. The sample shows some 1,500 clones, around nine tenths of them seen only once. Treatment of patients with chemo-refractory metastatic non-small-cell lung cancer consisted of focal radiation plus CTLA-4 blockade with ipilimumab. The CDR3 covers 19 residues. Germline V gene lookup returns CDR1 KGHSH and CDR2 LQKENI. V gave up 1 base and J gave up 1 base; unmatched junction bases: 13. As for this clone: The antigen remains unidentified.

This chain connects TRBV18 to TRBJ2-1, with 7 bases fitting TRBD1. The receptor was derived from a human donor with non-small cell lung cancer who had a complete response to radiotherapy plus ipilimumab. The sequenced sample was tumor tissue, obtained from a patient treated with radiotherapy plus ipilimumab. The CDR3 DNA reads TGTGCCAGCTCACCACTCCCCCCCCACAGGGGTGAGTCCTACAATGAGCAGTTCTTC. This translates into CASSPLPPHRGESYNEQFF.